A selection of T cell receptor beta chains follows, all from one sample in a study of T cells in Graves' hyperthyroidism and ophthalmopathy. One entry per CDR3 protein results from TCRdb running MiXCR on the multiplex PCR reads. The table shows about 640,000 distinct CDR3 sequences, with 20% occurring only once. The sample comprised blood. The receptor set was obtained from a young man with Graves' ophthalmopathy. Both conserved end residues are part of each CDR3. Each record gives: clone size, D gene, V gene, J gene, CDR3 DNA, CDR3 protein. D genes are given only for firm matches. For some rows the clone size is stated as once, few or many, or as a class when expanded; others skip it.

>.|.|TRBV28|TRBJ1-2
TGTGCCAGCAGTTTTTCTCCGGGACCCAGAGGGGGCTACACCTTC
CASSFSPGPRGGYTF
>.|.|TRBV5-1|TRBJ2-2
TGCGCCAGCAGCCCCCCTTCGTGGGTGGGAAACACCGGGGAGCTGTTTTTT
CASSPPSWVGNTGELFF
>few|.|TRBV2|TRBJ2-5
TGTGCCAGCAGTGAAGGGCCAGGGGTTCTGGAGACCCAGTACTTC
CASSEGPGVLETQYF
>.|.|TRBV7-2|TRBJ1-5
TGTGCCAGCAGCTCGCACCCGGAGCAGCCCCAGCATTTT
CASSSHPEQPQHF
>few|.|TRBV12-3/TRBV12-4|TRBJ1-4
TGTGCCAGCAGTTTGGAAGGGGTACCAACTAATGAAAAACTGTTTTTT
CASSLEGVPTNEKLFF
>many|.|TRBV30|TRBJ2-1
TGTGCCTGGAGTGACGGAATCGTGCAGTTCTTC
CAWSDGIVQFF
>many|TRBD2|TRBV2|TRBJ2-7
TGTGCCAGCAGTGATCTAGCGGGACACTACGAGCAGTACTTC
CASSDLAGHYEQYF
>many|TRBD1|TRBV30|TRBJ2-1
TGTGCCTGGGACCGGGACAGGGGGAATGAGCAGTTCTTC
CAWDRDRGNEQFF
>few|.|TRBV30|TRBJ2-1
TGTGCCTGGATCCACCCGCGGGGAGGCCCGTTCTTC
CAWIHPRGGPFF
>few|.|TRBV24-1|TRBJ1-2
TGTGCCACCAGTGATTCGGGGGCTGGAGACTATGGCTACACCTTC
CATSDSGAGDYGYTF
>few|.|TRBV28|TRBJ2-7
TGTGCCAGCAGTCTAGGGGGAACCCCTTACTACGAGCAGTACTTC
CASSLGGTPYYEQYF
>many|.|TRBV7-9|TRBJ1-2
TGTGCCAGCAGCCCACATCCTAACTATGGCTACACCTTC
CASSPHPNYGYTF
>many|.|TRBV6-2/TRBV6-3|TRBJ1-1
TGTGCCAGCAGTTACTCCGGGACCGAATTTCGAGCTTTCTTT
CASSYSGTEFRAFF
>many|.|TRBV28|TRBJ2-1
TGTGCCAGCAGTTTAAGGTTAACTGTCTCCTACAATGAGCAGTTCTTC
CASSLRLTVSYNEQFF
>.|TRBD1|TRBV11-2|TRBJ2-7
TGTGCCAGCAGTCCGGACAGGGGCGGGGAGCAGTACTTC
CASSPDRGGEQYF
>.|TRBD1|TRBV14|TRBJ2-7
TGTGCCAGCAGCCAAGATACGCGACAGGGGCTCTACGAGCAGTACTTC
CASSQDTRQGLYEQYF
>many|.|TRBV2|TRBJ2-3
TGTGCCAGCCAGCAGCGGGTGGATAGCACAGATACGCAGTATTTT
CASQQRVDSTDTQYF
>.|.|TRBV6-5|TRBJ2-1
TGTGCCAGCAGTTACAGTGGTGGGAACAGCGATGAGCAGTTCTTC
CASSYSGGNSDEQFF
>few|TRBD1|TRBV9|TRBJ2-3
TGTGCCAGCAGCCGGGGTAGAGACAGGGTTTCATATACGCAGTATTTT
CASSRGRDRVSYTQYF
>few|TRBD2|TRBV4-1|TRBJ2-2
TGCGCCAGCAGCTCCTATAGTCGGGAGGACACCGGGGAGCTGTTTTTT
CASSSYSREDTGELFF